These T cell receptor beta chains were read from a single sample in a study of cytomegalovirus exposure and HLA in healthy donors. The repertoire was sequenced with immunoSEQ multiplex PCR; TCRdb's copy has only in-frame clones and lacks some. The sample has 150,000 to 200,000 clones, 70% to 90% seen once. The sample was PBMCs. The receptors originated from a man aged 18 to 30 in good health and CMV-seropositive. Each CDR3 is given with its conserved first and last residue. The order of the fields is clone size, J gene, D gene, V gene, CDR3 protein, CDR3 DNA. D genes are given only for firm matches. Not all rows give a size; the values are once, few, many and, for expanded clones, a class.

few,TRBJ2-7,NA,TRBV30,CAWSYSSLRTAYEQYF,TGTGCCTGGAGTTACTCCAGCCTGAGAACAGCCTACGAGCAGTACTTC
few,TRBJ1-1,TRBD1,TRBV7-6,CASRGQPNTEAFF,TGTGCCAGCCGGGGACAGCCGAACACTGAAGCTTTCTTT
NA,TRBJ2-3,NA,TRBV11-2,CASILTGSTQYF,TGTGCCAGCATTCTAACAGGATCGACGCAGTATTTT
NA,TRBJ1-5,NA,TRBV10-3,CAISDEGSNQPQHF,TGTGCCATCAGTGACGAGGGATCCAATCAGCCCCAGCATTTT
NA,TRBJ2-5,NA,TRBV9,CASSVGGDSKETQYF,TGTGCCAGCAGCGTAGGGGGGGACAGCAAAGAGACCCAGTACTTC
once,TRBJ1-5,NA,TRBV11-2,CASSLDPSYQPQHF,TGTGCCAGCAGCTTAGATCCTTCTTATCAGCCCCAGCATTTT
NA,TRBJ1-4,NA,TRBV2,CASSQINEKLFF,TGTGCCAGCAGTCAGATAAATGAAAAACTGTTTTTT
NA,TRBJ2-5,NA,TRBV4-3,CASSQAYIQETQYF,TGCGCCAGCAGCCAAGCGTACATCCAAGAGACCCAGTACTTC
NA,TRBJ1-1,NA,TRBV7-6,CASSSGLNTEAFF,TGTGCCAGCAGCTCGGGTTTGAACACTGAAGCTTTCTTT
NA,TRBJ2-3,NA,TRBV27,CASSSRFPSDTQYF,TGTGCCAGCAGTTCTCGTTTCCCCTCAGATACGCAGTATTTT
NA,TRBJ2-7,NA,TRBV5-1,CASSLASGAYEQYF,TGCGCCAGCAGCTTGGCTTCCGGGGCCTACGAGCAGTACTTC
NA,TRBJ2-5,TRBD2,TRBV2,CASSEMGGGAETQYF,TGTGCCAGCAGTGAAATGGGCGGGGGTGCAGAGACCCAGTACTTC
NA,TRBJ2-7,TRBD2,TRBV5-5,CASSPRQSSGGYEQYF,TGTGCCAGCAGCCCCCGACAGTCTAGCGGGGGCTACGAGCAGTACTTC
NA,TRBJ2-1,NA,TRBV11-2,CASTAGDEQFF,TGTGCCAGCACCGCCGGGGATGAGCAGTTCTTC
few,TRBJ1-5,TRBD1,TRBV4-1,CASSDGTANQPQHF,TGCGCCAGCAGCGACGGGACAGCTAATCAGCCCCAGCATTTT
NA,TRBJ2-1,TRBD1,TRBV11-3,CASSRRGQGYNEQFF,TGTGCCAGCAGCCGCAGGGGACAGGGCTACAATGAGCAGTTCTTC
NA,TRBJ2-5,NA,TRBV6-1,CASNSPGIGQETQYF,TGTGCCAGCAACAGCCCGGGAATTGGCCAAGAGACCCAGTACTTC
NA,TRBJ2-4,NA,TRBV7-5,CARGWFNRGNIQYF,TGTGCCAGGGGTTGGTTCAACAGGGGAAACATTCAGTACTTC
NA,TRBJ2-3,NA,TRBV20-1,CSARLGDTQYF,TGCAGTGCTAGGCTAGGAGATACGCAGTATTTT
few,TRBJ2-5,NA,TRBV6-6,CASSRRAGETQYF,TGTGCCAGCAGTCGCCGGGCAGGGGAGACCCAGTACTTC
once,TRBJ2-5,TRBD1,TRBV5-1,CASSQGQPLSGLSQETQYF,TGCGCCAGCAGCCAGGGACAGCCCCTCTCGGGTCTCAGCCAAGAGACCCAGTACTTC
NA,TRBJ2-5,TRBD2,TRBV5-1,CASSSASGAQETQYF,TGCGCCAGCAGTAGTGCTAGCGGGGCACAAGAGACCCAGTACTTC
NA,TRBJ1-5,NA,TRBV7-2,CASSRGHGSNQPQHF,TGTGCCAGCAGCCGGGGACATGGAAGCAATCAGCCCCAGCATTTT
once,TRBJ2-7,TRBD1,TRBV4-3,CASSQDLEGQGTNEQYF,TGCGCCAGCAGCCAAGATCTTGAGGGACAGGGGACCAACGAGCAGTACTTC
NA,TRBJ1-1,NA,TRBV27,CASSPTGTRAFF,TGTGCCAGCAGTCCCACCGGGACAAGAGCTTTCTTT
NA,TRBJ2-7,NA,TRBV7-8,CASSPVLYEQYF,TGTGCCAGCAGCCCTGTCCTGTACGAGCAGTACTTC
NA,TRBJ1-2,NA,TRBV7-9,CASSQRDTRYYGYTF,TGTGCCAGCAGCCAGAGGGACACTAGATACTATGGCTACACCTTC
NA,TRBJ2-5,NA,TRBV5-1,CASSLYLTEQETQYF,TGCGCCAGCAGCTTGTATTTAACAGAACAAGAGACCCAGTACTTC
NA,TRBJ1-5,TRBD1,TRBV7-2,CASSLAGGSGPHQPQHF,TGTGCCAGCAGCCTGGCAGGGGGCTCGGGCCCCCATCAGCCCCAGCATTTT
NA,TRBJ2-3,NA,TRBV7-9,CASSPGGDTQYF,TGTGCCAGCAGCCCAGGGGGGGATACGCAGTATTTT
NA,TRBJ1-4,TRBD1,TRBV30,CAYARGIRNEKLFF,TGTGCCTATGCCAGGGGGATACGGAATGAAAAACTGTTTTTT
NA,TRBJ2-5,TRBD2,TRBV5-1,CASSLDTSGGVQETQYF,TGCGCCAGCAGCTTGGACACTAGCGGGGGGGTTCAAGAGACCCAGTACTTC
NA,TRBJ2-7,TRBD2,TRBV10-3,CATGGRDGNSYEQYF,TGTGCCACGGGAGGGAGGGACGGAAACTCCTACGAGCAGTACTTC
NA,TRBJ1-4,NA,TRBV7-9,CASSLGQGPATNEKLFF,TGTGCCAGCAGCTTAGGGCAGGGGCCGGCAACTAATGAAAAACTGTTTTTT
NA,TRBJ2-1,TRBD2,TRBV7-2,CASSLRGLAGGLYNEQFF,TGTGCCAGCAGCTTAAGGGGACTAGCGGGGGGCCTGTACAATGAGCAGTTCTTC
NA,TRBJ1-1,TRBD1,TRBV27,CASSLASFQGERGDTEAFF,TGTGCCAGCAGTTTAGCCAGTTTTCAGGGGGAAAGGGGCGACACTGAAGCTTTCTTT
NA,TRBJ2-7,TRBD2,TRBV15,CATSYASGGGYEQYF,TGTGCCACCAGCTACGCCTCCGGGGGAGGGTACGAGCAGTACTTC
NA,TRBJ1-2,TRBD1,TRBV5-1,CASSLGQGAYGYTF,TGCGCCAGCAGCTTGGGCCAGGGGGCCTATGGCTACACCTTC
NA,TRBJ2-5,TRBD2,TRBV27,CASVAGTSGIRGETQYF,TGTGCCAGCGTGGCCGGGACTAGCGGGATCCGGGGAGAGACCCAGTACTTC
NA,TRBJ1-6,NA,TRBV21-1,CASSKAGDSNYNSPLHF,TGTGCCAGCAGCAAAGCCGGGGACAGCAATTATAATTCACCCCTCCACTTT
NA,TRBJ1-1,NA,TRBV7-9,CASSPLGGAFF,TGTGCCAGCAGCCCCCTGGGGGGGGCTTTCTTT
NA,TRBJ1-1,TRBD1,TRBV5-1,CASSLGAGGITEAFF,TGCGCCAGCAGCTTGGGGGCAGGGGGCATCACTGAAGCTTTCTTT
NA,TRBJ1-3,NA,TRBV10-1,CASPGGGSGNTIYF,TGCGCCAGCCCAGGCGGGGGATCCGGAAACACCATATATTTT
NA,TRBJ1-1,NA,TRBV6-5,CASSYSKVEGQTEAFF,TGTGCCAGCAGTTACTCGAAGGTAGAGGGTCAAACTGAAGCTTTCTTT
NA,TRBJ1-6,NA,TRBV5-1,CASSLARGAGLHNSPLHF,TGCGCCAGCAGCTTGGCAAGGGGCGCGGGGCTCCATAATTCACCCCTCCACTTT
NA,TRBJ1-2,TRBD1,TRBV12-5,CASGWGQGYGYTF,TGTGCTAGTGGTTGGGGACAGGGATATGGCTACACCTTC
NA,TRBJ2-7,TRBD1,TRBV19,CASSARQGGMSEQYF,TGTGCCAGTAGTGCCCGACAGGGCGGTATGAGTGAGCAGTACTTC
NA,TRBJ2-1,TRBD1,TRBV29-1,CSAQTGGRDNEQFF,TGCAGCGCCCAGACAGGGGGGCGGGACAATGAGCAGTTCTTC
NA,TRBJ2-7,TRBD2,TRBV19,CASKVGSGGYEQYF,TGTGCCAGTAAGGTTGGTAGCGGGGGATACGAGCAGTACTTC
once,TRBJ1-6,NA,TRBV5-1,CASSLGQISSNSPLHF,TGCGCCAGCAGCTTGGGACAGATCAGCTCTAATTCACCCCTCCACTTT
NA,TRBJ1-2,NA,TRBV6-5,CASSYSTTVDGYTF,TGTGCCAGCAGTTACTCGACCACAGTAGACGGCTACACCTTC
NA,TRBJ2-5,NA,TRBV11-1,CASSLIQGFGQTQYF,TGTGCCAGCAGCCTGATCCAGGGGTTCGGGCAGACCCAGTACTTC
NA,TRBJ2-7,TRBD1,TRBV6-1,CASSTQGGINYEQYF,TGTGCCAGCAGCACACAGGGGGGCATTAACTACGAGCAGTACTTC
NA,TRBJ2-7,NA,TRBV7-6,CASSLDPGNTYEQYF,TGTGCCAGCAGCTTAGACCCCGGGAATACCTACGAGCAGTACTTC
NA,TRBJ1-2,TRBD1,TRBV6-5,CASSPGQANYGYTF,TGTGCCAGCAGCCCGGGACAGGCCAACTATGGCTACACCTTC